Reported below is one T cell receptor (beta chain). As yet, its antigen is unknown. The sample originates from a study of T cell responses to AZD1222 COVID-19 vaccine. Overall study: Doses given second, at about 4 or about 12 weeks, were pooled.

Germline V gene data show CDR1 as SGDLS and CDR2 as YYNGEE. J lost 8 bases, V lost 4 bases, and 12 bases had no gene match. The CDR3 runs to 15 residues. Libraries were prepared by immunoSEQ multiplex PCR; TCRdb keeps only in-frame clonotypes and omits some of them. The sample includes approximately 79,000 clones, 80% to 90% of them seen just once. The study's findings and limits: Baseline serostatus was positive in only six AZD1222 recipients. Clonal diversity was possibly underestimated, and white British individuals and females predominated among donors.

This TCR was sampled from an adult in good health. The sample was peripheral blood, taken on day 0 of AZD1222 vaccination. The rearrangement joins TRBV9 to TRBJ1-2; 9 nucleotides agree with TRBD1. The CDR3 DNA reads TGTGCCAGCAGCCTCCCGTCGGGACAGGGAATCGGCTACACCTTC. Its protein is CASSLPSGQGIGYTF.